This TCR beta chain was recorded in a study of human T cells and chemical hapten exposure. The library attached unique molecular identifiers to individual cDNA molecules. MiXCR, run by TCRdb on the RACE reads, gives a single entry per CDR3 protein. The profile covers 80,000 to 100,000 distinct CDR3 sequences, with about 10% appearing a single time and approximately 5% taken by the ten largest. Note on this clonotype: Its antigen is still unknown.

The time point here: patch test 2, 6 weeks after DPC sensitization. Noted treatment: therapeutic diphenylcyclopropenone sensitization with weekly scalp DPC. Researchers sampled blood before each patch test went on. Study results and caveats: As patch test score rose, PT1 expanded TCR counts tended to rise as well. Among TCRs, those above 1 in 1000 frequency were unaffected by DPC sensitization.

Germline V CDR1 and CDR2: SNHLY, FYNNEI. This CDR3 has 15 amino acids. Trimming at V came to 6 bases and at J to 3 bases, leaving 8 bases not matched to a gene. Material: whole blood, obtained in connection with sensitization to the hapten diphenylcyclopropenone (DPC). This receptor was taken from a woman in her forties or fifties with alopecia areata. Some clones in this sample may be carry-over from other donors' samples. V usage is TRBV2 and J usage is TRBJ1-5; TRBD1 aligns across 7 bases. The DNA for the CDR3 is TGTGCCAGCAGCGTCTCTGACAGGGTCAATCAGCCCCAGCATTTT. Translated: CASSVSDRVNQPQHF.